Described below is a single T cell receptor (beta chain) sequence and its context. Antigen: not known. This record belongs to a study of post-analysis software for immune sequencing data. About the research overall: Secondary progressive, relapsing-remitting and progressive-relapsing multiple sclerosis were among the included disease courses.

Unique molecular identifiers had been added to the TCR beta cDNA libraries. Researchers reported some 500,000 cDNA molecules coming from roughly 1 to 10 million T cells. TCRdb analysed the PCR reads with MiXCR anew, one entry per CDR3 protein. The sample yields about 800,000 distinct CDR3 sequences, 30% seen once. This CDR3 contains 12 residues. V was pared by 6 bases and J by 8 bases, with 6 bases of the junction left unmatched. Germline CDR1 MNHNS, CDR2 SASEGT. General study findings and limits: Normalized Chao1 diversity was significantly reduced in patients versus controls. Samples sharing a preparation batch grouped tightly together when assessed by F measure. Higher frequency in patients than in controls was seen for roughly five TRBV segments, with TRBV5-6, TRBV5-1 and TRBV20-1 among them.

The receptor comes from a girl aged 5-17 years with multiple sclerosis. The chain combines TRBV6-1 with TRBJ1-2; 7 nucleotides agree with TRBD1. Sequences were obtained from blood. The CDR3 protein is CASRGGGSGYTF. The DNA for the CDR3 is TGTGCCAGCAGGGGAGGGGGCTCGGGCTACACCTTC.